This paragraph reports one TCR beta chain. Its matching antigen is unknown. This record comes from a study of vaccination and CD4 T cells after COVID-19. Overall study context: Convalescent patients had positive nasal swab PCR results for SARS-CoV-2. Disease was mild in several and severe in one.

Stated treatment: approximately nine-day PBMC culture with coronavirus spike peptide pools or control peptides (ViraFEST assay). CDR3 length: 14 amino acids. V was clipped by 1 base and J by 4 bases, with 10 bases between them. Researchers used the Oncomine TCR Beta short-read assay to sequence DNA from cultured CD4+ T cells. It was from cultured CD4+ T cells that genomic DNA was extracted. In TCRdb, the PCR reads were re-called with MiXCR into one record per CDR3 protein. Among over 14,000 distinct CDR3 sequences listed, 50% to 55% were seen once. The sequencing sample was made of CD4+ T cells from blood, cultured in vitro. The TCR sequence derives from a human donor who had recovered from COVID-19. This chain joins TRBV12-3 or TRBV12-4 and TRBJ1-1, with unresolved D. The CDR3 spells CASSLVYISTEAFF. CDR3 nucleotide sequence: TGTGCCAGCAGTTTAGTGTACATATCCACTGAAGCTTTCTTT.